The entry below gives a single T cell receptor beta chain sequence along with its context. The CDR3 extends over 14 amino acids. J was trimmed by 3 bases and V by 3 bases; bases with no gene match: 4. CDR1 and CDR2 (germline): SGHRS, YFSETQ. These data come from a study of blood T cell repertoires in COVID-19. On the study more broadly: Sites in the United States, Italy and Spain provided acute and convalescent COVID-19 samples. The cDNA or gDNA used as material had been derived from T cells, B-cell-depleted T cells, or PBMCs.

Methods used by the authors: For nucleated cells, counts were estimated from reference gene primer amplification. Using immunoSEQ multiplex PCR, the repertoire was profiled, and TCRdb retains in-frame clones only, with some absent. V and J calls and clone size are those listed in that table; D and trimming were worked out from the DNA. The sample has approximately 200,000 clones; about 83% are singletons. The sample taken for sequencing was peripheral blood. V usage is TRBV5-1 and J usage is TRBJ1-2, with TRBD1 matching over 8 bases. The receptor was derived from a woman between 45 and 65 years old with acute or convalescent COVID-19. CDR3 DNA sequence: TGCGCCAGCAGCTACAAGGACAGGGACTATGGCTACACCTTC. Encoded protein: CASSYKDRDYGYTF. The full variable domain, its missing parts supplied by reference TRBV5-1 and TRBJ1-2, is KAGVTQTPRYLIKTRGQQVTLSCSPISGHRSVSWYQQTPGQGLQFLFEYFSETQRNKGNFPGRFSGRQFSNSRSEMNVSTLELGDSALYLCASSYKDRDYGYTFGSGTRLTVV.